The 8 T cell receptor beta chains listed next were all sequenced from one sample in a study of T cell repertoires in cytomegalovirus infection. TCRdb processed the reads anew with MiXCR; each CDR3 protein has one entry. In the table there are about a million distinct CDR3 sequences, approximately 32% of which are singletons. For these receptors, no antigen is known. The sequences come from cultured CD8+ T cells from PBMCs, collected from culture after CMV antigen stimulation. The receptors shown here come from a human donor in good health (CMV status not recorded). Some clones in this sample may be carry-over from other donors' samples.

The chain is built from TRBV12-3 or TRBV12-4 and TRBJ1-1, with D maybe TRBD1 (5 bases). This CDR3 spans 13 amino acids. The ends were cut back, 6 bases at V and 4 bases at J, with 12 bases in the middle. As DNA, the CDR3 is TGTGCCAGCAGCAATCCGGGACCCACTGAAGCTTTCTTT. Residues: CASSNPGPTEAFF.

The chain employs TRBV6-1 and TRBJ2-1; 7 bases match TRBD1. This CDR3 comprises 16 residues. V trimming: 5 bases; J trimming: 1 base; junction bases outside the gene matches: 8. Germline V gene data show CDR1 as MNHNS and CDR2 as SASEGT. The CDR3 sequence: CASSSYRGSSYNEQFF. CDR3 bases: TGTGCCAGCAGTTCGTACAGGGGCTCGTCCTACAATGAGCAGTTCTTC.

The chain has TRBV12-3 or TRBV12-4 and TRBJ2-7; 8 nucleotides line up with TRBD1. CDR3 length: 16 residues. V was pared by 4 bases and J by 3 bases, with 11 bases of the junction left unmatched. The CDR3 reads CASSSTDRGPHYEQYF. The CDR3 nucleotides are TGTGCCAGCAGTTCTACCGACAGGGGCCCCCACTACGAGCAGTACTTC.

The V gene is TRBV19, the J gene TRBJ1-4; no definite D call. V lost 5 bases and J lost 2, with 9 bases in between. This CDR3 comprises 14 residues. Per the germline V gene, CDR1 is LNHDA and CDR2 is SQIVND (reference sequence). CDR3 DNA: TGTGCCAGTAGTTTCGACTGGACTAATGAAAAACTGTTTTTT. It yields the protein CASSFDWTNEKLFF.

The rearrangement links TRBV6-1 to TRBJ2-3; 15 bases are shared with TRBD2. Germline V gene sequence: CDR1 MNHNS, CDR2 SASEGT. This CDR3 has 17 residues. With V trimmed by 5 bases and J by 2 bases, 5 bases remained unmatched. This CDR3 is CASSRGLAGGLTDTQYF. The CDR3, as DNA: TGTGCCAGCAGTCGCGGACTAGCGGGGGGGCTCACAGATACGCAGTATTTT.

The V and J genes are TRBV29-1 and TRBJ2-3, with a weak D call TRBD1 (5 bases). The germline V gene encodes CDR1 SQVTM and CDR2 ANQGSEA. V dropped 3 bases and J dropped 1 base, with 11 bases sitting between them. This CDR3 spans 14 amino acids. CDR3 sequence: CSVDGARGTDTQYF. In nucleotides, the CDR3 is TGCAGCGTTGATGGGGCTCGAGGCACAGATACGCAGTATTTT.

The rearrangement links TRBV12-3 or TRBV12-4 to TRBJ2-3; 7 bases line up with TRBD2. J was trimmed by 2 bases and V by 8 bases; bases with no gene match: 10. The CDR3 spans 15 residues. This CDR3 is CASPPVAGDTDTQYF. CDR3 nucleotides: TGTGCCAGCCCACCGGTGGCGGGGGACACAGATACGCAGTATTTT.

V gene TRBV19 combines with J gene TRBJ1-1; the D is unclear. The CDR3 spans 14 residues. Germline loops: CDR1 LNHDA, CDR2 SQIVND (reference sequence). Between the trimmed V and J ends, which lost 3 bases and 0 bases, there was a span of 8 bases. The CDR3 DNA reads TGTGCCAGTAGTATCTACGTAATGAACACTGAAGCTTTCTTT. Translating it yields CASSIYVMNTEAFF.